This TCR beta chain is from a study of shared clonotypes between healthy human individuals. Generated by immunoSEQ multiplex PCR, the TCRdb table keeps only in-frame clones and is missing some. The sample contains 2 million to 2.5 million clones, around 95% of which appear only once. The CDR3 covers 14 residues. The trim removed 4 bases at V and 6 bases at J, leaving 4 bases unmatched. Germline assignment: CDR1 SNHLY and CDR2 FYNNEI. Every one of the donors was a Caucasian adult that lived in Nashville, Tennessee. The sequence came from a man aged 18 to 30 in good health. This sequence joins TRBV2 and TRBJ1-5, with 9 bases aligning to TRBD1. The sequencing sample was made of naive CD4+ T cells sorted from blood. Described subset: CD45RA+ positively selected. CDR3 residues: CASSGGTGPQPQHF. CDR3 nucleotides: TGTGCCAGCAGTGGAGGGACAGGGCCTCAGCCCCAGCATTTT.